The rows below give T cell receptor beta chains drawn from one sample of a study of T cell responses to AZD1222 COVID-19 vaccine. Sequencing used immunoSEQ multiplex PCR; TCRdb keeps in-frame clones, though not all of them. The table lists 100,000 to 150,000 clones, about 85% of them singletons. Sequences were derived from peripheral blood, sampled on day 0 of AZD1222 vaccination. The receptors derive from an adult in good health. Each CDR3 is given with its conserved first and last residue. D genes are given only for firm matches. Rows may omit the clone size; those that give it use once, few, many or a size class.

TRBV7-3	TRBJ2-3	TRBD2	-	TGTGCCAGCAGCCCGGATGGGGGGGTTACAGATACGCAGTATTTT	CASSPDGGVTDTQYF
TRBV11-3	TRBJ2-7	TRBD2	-	TGTGCCAGCAGCTTGGCGGGGGGGGACTACGAGCAGTACTTC	CASSLAGGDYEQYF
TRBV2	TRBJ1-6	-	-	TGTGCCAGCAGTGTAGACAGGCCTCTTAATTCACCCCTCCACTTT	CASSVDRPLNSPLHF
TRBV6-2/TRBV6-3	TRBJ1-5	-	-	TGTGCCAGCAGCCCCTCGAGCAGGTATAGCAATCAGCCCCAGCATTTT	CASSPSSRYSNQPQHF
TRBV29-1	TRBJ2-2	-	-	TGCAGCACGGGACAGAACACCGGGGAGCTGTTTTTT	CSTGQNTGELFF
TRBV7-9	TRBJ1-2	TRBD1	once	TGTGCCAGCAGCCCCGCCCGAGACAGGGGGGATGGCTACACCTTC	CASSPARDRGDGYTF
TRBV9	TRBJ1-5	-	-	TGTGCCAGCAGCGTAGAGGGAGGGACCGGTCAGCCCCAGCATTTT	CASSVEGGTGQPQHF
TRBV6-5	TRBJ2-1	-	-	TGTGCCAGCAGCCTCAGGGGTACCTACAATGAGCAGTTCTTC	CASSLRGTYNEQFF
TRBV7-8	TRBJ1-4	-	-	TGTGCCAGCAGCGCGAGCCCTAAGCTGGCCAAACTGTTTTTT	CASSASPKLAKLFF
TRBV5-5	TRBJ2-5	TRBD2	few	TGTGCCAGCAGCAGCATTGCGGGGGGCGGGGAGACCCAGTACTTC	CASSSIAGGGETQYF
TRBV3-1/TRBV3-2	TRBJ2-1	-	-	TGTGCCAGCAGCCAAGATCTTGGGTCCCGTGCTCACAATGAGCAGTTCTTC	CASSQDLGSRAHNEQFF
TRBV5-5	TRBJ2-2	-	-	TGTGCCAGCAGCCCCGATCTCGATAGGGTTCGTACCGGGGAGCTGTTTTTT	CASSPDLDRVRTGELFF
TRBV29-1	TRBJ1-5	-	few	TGCAGCGTTGCAACAGGGTTAGATCAGCCCCAGCATTTT	CSVATGLDQPQHF
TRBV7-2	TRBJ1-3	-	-	TGTGCCAGCAGCTTAGGAGGAGTCAAGGCTGGAAACACCATATATTTT	CASSLGGVKAGNTIYF
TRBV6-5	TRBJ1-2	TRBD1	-	TGTGCCAGCAGACCTCCGGGACAGGGGCATCGTGGCTACACCTTC	CASRPPGQGHRGYTF
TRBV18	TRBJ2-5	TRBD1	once	TGTGCCAGCTCCCCCGGGACAGGGTCCCAAGAGACCCAGTACTTC	CASSPGTGSQETQYF
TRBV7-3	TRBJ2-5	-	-	TGTGCCAGCAGCTTAACAGGGGGGCTCGAGACCCAGTACTTC	CASSLTGGLETQYF